These T cell receptor beta chains were read from a single sample in a study of blood T cell repertoires in COVID-19. Sequencing was performed with immunoSEQ multiplex PCR; in TCRdb, only in-frame clones are kept and a portion is missing. This table has approximately 350,000 clones, about nine tenths appearing once. The sample taken for sequencing was peripheral blood. The source is a woman between 50 and 59 years old with COVID-19, enrolled during active disease. Each CDR3 is given with its conserved first and last residue. Fields, in order: J gene, clone size, V gene, D gene, CDR3 DNA, CDR3 protein. The D gene is left open where the match is weak. Expanded clones are given a class, and other clones once, few, many or no size at all.

TRBJ2-7,-,TRBV7-9,TRBD2,TGTGCCAGCAGCACTAGAAGGACTAGCGGGAGTGGCGAGCAGTACTTC,CASSTRRTSGSGEQYF
TRBJ1-5,few,TRBV2,TRBD1,TGTGCCAGCAGGCAAGGGACAGGAAGCAATCAGCCCCAGCATTTT,CASRQGTGSNQPQHF
TRBJ2-2,few,TRBV11-2,TRBD1,TGTGCCAGCAGCCCCGGGACAGGGTTTAACGGGGAGCTGTTTTTT,CASSPGTGFNGELFF
TRBJ1-2,-,TRBV5-1,-,TGCGCCAGCAGCTCAACCATAGATGGCTACACCTTC,CASSSTIDGYTF
TRBJ2-2,-,TRBV30,TRBD1,TGTGCCTGGAGTTCCAGGGGGCTGACCGGGGAGCTGTTTTTT,CAWSSRGLTGELFF
TRBJ1-4,-,TRBV6-5,TRBD1,TGTGCCAGCAGTAAACAGGGGGTGGATAATGAAAAACTGTTTTTT,CASSKQGVDNEKLFF
TRBJ1-2,-,TRBV19,TRBD1,TGTGCCAGTATCCTGACAGGGGGCCCTTATGGCTACACCTTC,CASILTGGPYGYTF
TRBJ2-1,-,TRBV5-1,-,TGCGCCAGCAGCTCCCTAGTCTTAAATGAGCAGTTCTTC,CASSSLVLNEQFF
TRBJ2-5,-,TRBV6-2/TRBV6-3,TRBD2,TGTGCCAGCAGTTATTCGCGGACTAGGAAACAAGAGACCCAGTACTTC,CASSYSRTRKQETQYF
TRBJ2-2,-,TRBV4-1,TRBD2,TGCGCCAGCAGCCAATATGCGGGAGGAACCGGGGAGCTGTTTTTT,CASSQYAGGTGELFF
TRBJ1-1,-,TRBV6-5,TRBD1,TGTGCCAGCAGTTATTGGGACAGGAACACTGAAGCTTTCTTT,CASSYWDRNTEAFF
TRBJ2-3,-,TRBV30,-,TGTGCCTGGAGTTTGGGGACTAGCACAGATACGCAGTATTTT,CAWSLGTSTDTQYF
TRBJ2-7,-,TRBV5-1,TRBD2,TGCGCCAGCAGCTTGGCGGGAGGGCCTCGGGAGCAGTACTTC,CASSLAGGPREQYF
TRBJ1-1,-,TRBV19,-,TGTGCCAGTAGTCAGGGTCGAGAGACTGAAGCTTTCTTT,CASSQGRETEAFF
TRBJ2-7,-,TRBV6-5,TRBD1,TGTGCCAGCAGTTATGGGACAGGGGACGAGCAGTACTTC,CASSYGTGDEQYF
TRBJ2-1,once,TRBV29-1,TRBD1,TGCAGCGTGTCCACCGGGACAGACTACAATGAGCAGTTCTTC,CSVSTGTDYNEQFF
TRBJ1-1,-,TRBV12-3/TRBV12-4,TRBD1,TGTGCCAGCAGTCCACGACAGGGAGAAGCTTTCTTT,CASSPRQGEAFF
TRBJ1-3,few,TRBV7-2,-,TGTGCCAGCACCTCGGGGTCGAGTTCTGGAAACACCATATATTTT,CASTSGSSSGNTIYF
TRBJ1-1,-,TRBV30,-,TGTGCCTGGGGGGGCCCGATTGAAACGAACACTGAAGCTTTCTTT,CAWGGPIETNTEAFF
TRBJ2-1,-,TRBV4-1,TRBD2,TGCGCCAGCAGCCAAGGGACTAGCGGGATCAGCGATGAGCAGTTCTTC,CASSQGTSGISDEQFF
TRBJ2-1,-,TRBV9,-,TGTGCCAGCAGCGAGAGAGCGGGCCTCTCCTACAATGAGCAGTTCTTC,CASSERAGLSYNEQFF
TRBJ1-4,-,TRBV30,-,TGTGCCTGGAGTAGGGGGGGCGAAGGAAAACTGTTTTTT,CAWSRGGEGKLFF